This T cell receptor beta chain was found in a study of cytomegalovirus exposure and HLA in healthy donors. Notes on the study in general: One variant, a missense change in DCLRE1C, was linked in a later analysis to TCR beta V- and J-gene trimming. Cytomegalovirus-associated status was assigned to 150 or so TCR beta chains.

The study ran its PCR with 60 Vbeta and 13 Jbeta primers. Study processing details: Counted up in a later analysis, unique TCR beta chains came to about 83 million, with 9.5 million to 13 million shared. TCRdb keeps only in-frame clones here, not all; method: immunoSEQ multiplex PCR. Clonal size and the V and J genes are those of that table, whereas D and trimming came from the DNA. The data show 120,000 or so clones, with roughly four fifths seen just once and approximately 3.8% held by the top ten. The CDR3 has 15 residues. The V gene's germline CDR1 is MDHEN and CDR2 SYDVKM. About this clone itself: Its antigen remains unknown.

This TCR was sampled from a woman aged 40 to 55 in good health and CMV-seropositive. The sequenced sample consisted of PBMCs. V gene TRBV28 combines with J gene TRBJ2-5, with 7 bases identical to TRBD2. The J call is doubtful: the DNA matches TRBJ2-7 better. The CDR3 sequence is CASSVLGLLADEQYF. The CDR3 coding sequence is TGTGCCAGCAGTGTCCTGGGACTTCTAGCGGACGAGCAGTACTTC.